This T cell receptor beta chain was recovered during a study of T-cell memory formation after mild COVID-19. Background on the study: Among the donors, TCR clusters were largely specific to each donor. Study conclusions and caveats: Shrinking CD4+ clones resided mostly in CM and EM, and CD8+ ones in EMRA.

This clonotype appeared a few times. The target antigen is unknown. The germline V gene has CDR1 SGDLS and CDR2 YYNGEE. With 3 bases clipped from V and 7 bases from J, the junction kept 9 bases outside the gene matches. This CDR3 contains 14 residues. TCRalpha and TCRbeta libraries used 5'RACE with constant-segment primers and UMIs. TCRdb called the 5' RACE reads again in MiXCR, with one record for every CDR3 protein. The profile shows about 540,000 distinct CDR3 sequences, around 21% of them singletons. The genes are TRBV9 and TRBJ2-7; 8 bases match TRBD2. Material: PBMCs or a T cell subset sorted from them (not recorded which). The clonotype was recovered from an adult woman who had mild COVID-19 (a few samples of this study predate the infection). Cell type and time point are not known. This CDR3 reads CASSARSGSGEQYF. The CDR3 coding sequence is TGTGCCAGCAGCGCCCGAAGCGGGAGCGGGGAGCAGTACTTC.